The rows below give T cell receptor beta chains drawn from one sample of a study of shared clonotypes between healthy human individuals. The data were produced by immunoSEQ multiplex PCR, yet TCRdb's version contains in-frame clones alone and is incomplete. The profile shows about 2.2 million clones, about 92% of them singletons. Sequenced: naive CD8+ T cells from PBMCs. The receptors come from a man between 18 and 35 years old in good health. Some clones in this sample may be carry-over from other donors' samples. The CDR3 runs from the conserved cysteine through the conserved F or W. D genes are given only for firm matches. Clone size, where shown, is once, few, many, or a class for clones that have expanded.

j_gene | v_gene | d_gene | abundance | CDR3aa | CDR3nt
TRBJ2-7 | TRBV15 | TRBD1 | - | CATSSRAQTGVKYEQYF | TGTGCCACCAGCAGCAGAGCCCAGACAGGGGTAAAATACGAGCAGTACTTC
TRBJ1-2 | TRBV25-1 | - | - | CASSVGRGYGYTF | TGTGCCAGCAGTGTTGGCCGGGGCTATGGCTACACCTTC
TRBJ2-3 | TRBV27 | - | - | CASSLFGSDTQYF | TGTGCCAGCAGTTTATTTGGGTCAGATACGCAGTATTTT
TRBJ2-3 | TRBV7-8 | - | - | CASSPRKREYYPDTQYF | TGTGCCAGCAGCCCCCGGAAACGGGAGTACTACCCAGATACGCAGTATTTT
TRBJ1-6 | TRBV30 | - | - | CAWSTGPLNSPLHF | TGTGCCTGGAGTACCGGGCCCCTTAATTCACCCCTCCACTTT
TRBJ1-2 | TRBV27 | TRBD1 | once | CASSLQGGYGYTF | TGTGCCAGCAGTTTACAGGGGGGCTATGGCTACACCTTC
TRBJ2-7 | TRBV4-3 | TRBD2 | - | CASSRALAGQEMEQYF | TGCGCCAGCAGCCGCGCCCTAGCGGGACAAGAAATGGAGCAGTACTTC
TRBJ1-5 | TRBV28 | - | - | CASTSDLQGNQPQHF | TGTGCCAGCACCTCGGATCTTCAAGGCAATCAGCCCCAGCATTTT
TRBJ2-7 | TRBV5-1 | - | - | CASSLEGKLESSYEQYF | TGCGCCAGCAGCTTGGAGGGCAAACTTGAGAGCTCCTACGAGCAGTACTTC
TRBJ1-5 | TRBV21-1 | - | once | CASSKGQGYQPQHF | TGTGCCAGCAGCAAGGGGCAGGGATATCAGCCCCAGCATTTT
TRBJ2-7 | TRBV28 | TRBD2 | - | CASSFLAGGVDEQYF | TGTGCCAGCAGTTTTCTAGCGGGAGGGGTCGACGAGCAGTACTTC
TRBJ2-5 | TRBV7-9 | - | - | CASSSSHREEETQYF | TGTGCCAGCAGCTCCTCACACAGGGAAGAAGAGACCCAGTACTTC
TRBJ2-7 | TRBV29-1 | - | - | CSVEDRSVLYEQYF | TGCAGCGTTGAAGATCGATCTGTACTCTACGAGCAGTACTTC
TRBJ2-3 | TRBV6-1 | TRBD1 | - | CASSEGLTGQGSTDTQYF | TGTGCCAGCAGTGAAGGCCTAACCGGACAGGGAAGCACAGATACGCAGTATTTT
TRBJ1-1 | TRBV5-6 | TRBD1 | - | CASSGTGEAFF | TGTGCCAGCAGCGGGACAGGTGAAGCTTTCTTT
TRBJ2-7 | TRBV7-9 | - | - | CASSLNNYEQYF | TGTGCCAGCAGCCTCAATAACTACGAGCAGTACTTC
TRBJ1-2 | TRBV29-1 | TRBD1 | - | CSALEGATYGYTF | TGCAGCGCCCTGGAGGGGGCGACCTATGGCTACACCTTC
TRBJ2-1 | TRBV21-1 | - | - | CASPIRDRAISEQFF | TGTGCCAGCCCTATTCGGGACAGGGCGATATCTGAGCAGTTCTTC
TRBJ2-1 | TRBV11-2 | TRBD2 | once | CASSSRLADYNEQFF | TGTGCCAGCAGCTCCCGGCTAGCGGACTACAATGAGCAGTTCTTC
TRBJ1-5 | TRBV6-5 | - | - | CASSSSRGVQPQHF | TGTGCCAGCAGTTCCTCTAGGGGGGTTCAGCCCCAGCATTTT
TRBJ1-2 | TRBV27 | - | - | CASSPARGAEYGYTF | TGTGCCAGCAGTCCTGCCCGGGGGGCGGAATATGGCTACACCTTC
TRBJ1-2 | TRBV27 | - | - | CASSLRTHGLKGYGYTF | TGTGCCAGCAGTCTCCGCACCCACGGGCTAAAGGGCTATGGCTACACCTTC
TRBJ2-7 | TRBV29-1 | - | - | CSAAGGDTSSYEQYF | TGCAGCGCCGCCGGGGGCGACACTTCCTCCTACGAGCAGTACTTC
TRBJ1-1 | TRBV4-3 | - | - | CASSLGADGGTEAFF | TGCGCCAGCAGCCTCGGGGCGGACGGGGGCACTGAAGCTTTCTTT
TRBJ1-1 | TRBV7-8 | - | - | CASSPGSTEAFF | TGTGCCAGCAGCCCCGGGAGCACTGAAGCTTTCTTT
TRBJ2-7 | TRBV2 | - | - | CASSEWSTYEQYF | TGTGCCAGCAGTGAATGGTCAACCTACGAGCAGTACTTC
TRBJ2-1 | TRBV14 | - | - | CASSPRHAGYNEQFF | TGTGCCAGCAGCCCCCGGCATGCGGGTTACAATGAGCAGTTCTTC
TRBJ1-5 | TRBV11-2 | - | - | CASSSPPHF | TGTGCCAGCAGCTCCCCTCCGCATTTT
TRBJ1-3 | TRBV9 | - | - | CASSGRDRPSSGNTIYF | TGTGCCAGCAGCGGTCGGGACCGCCCGTCCTCTGGAAACACCATATATTTT